A selection of T cell receptor beta chains follows, all from one sample in a study of post-analysis software for immune sequencing data. TCRdb used MiXCR to reprocess the PCR reads, holding one entry per CDR3 protein. The table lists around 440,000 distinct CDR3 sequences, approximately 46% of them singletons. The sequencing sample was made of blood. These receptor sequences come from a girl aged 5 to 17 with multiple sclerosis. Each CDR3 is given with its conserved first and last residue. D genes are given only for firm matches. A clone size is listed for some rows: how often the clone was seen (once, few, many), or a class if it is expanded.

v_call: TRBV20-1
j_call: TRBJ2-7
clone_size: few
d_call: TRBD2
cdr3_aa: CSARKGTSGSHEQYF
cdr3_nt: TGCAGTGCTAGAAAAGGGACTAGCGGGAGCCACGAGCAGTACTTC

v_call: TRBV7-9
j_call: TRBJ1-2
clone_size: NA
d_call: NA
cdr3_aa: CASSSSQPLYGYTF
cdr3_nt: TGTGCCAGCAGCTCCTCACAGCCACTCTATGGCTACACCTTC

v_call: TRBV11-2
j_call: TRBJ2-1
clone_size: NA
d_call: TRBD2
cdr3_aa: CASRATSPGLVNEQFF
cdr3_nt: TGTGCCAGCAGGGCTACTTCACCGGGACTAGTAAATGAGCAGTTCTTC

v_call: TRBV6-5
j_call: TRBJ1-2
clone_size: NA
d_call: TRBD1
cdr3_aa: CASSYSGTAYGYTF
cdr3_nt: TGTGCCAGCAGTTACTCGGGGACAGCCTATGGCTACACCTTC

v_call: TRBV28
j_call: TRBJ2-5
clone_size: few
d_call: NA
cdr3_aa: CASTLRQGYQETQYF
cdr3_nt: TGTGCCAGCACCCTCAGGCAGGGGTACCAAGAGACCCAGTACTTC

v_call: TRBV4-2
j_call: TRBJ2-7
clone_size: many
d_call: TRBD1
cdr3_aa: CASSQDRAYEQYF
cdr3_nt: TGCGCCAGCAGCCAAGACAGGGCCTACGAGCAGTACTTC

v_call: TRBV12-3/TRBV12-4
j_call: TRBJ2-7
clone_size: NA
d_call: TRBD1
cdr3_aa: CASRPGQGWYEQYF
cdr3_nt: TGTGCCAGCAGGCCGGGACAGGGGTGGTACGAGCAGTACTTC

v_call: TRBV5-1
j_call: TRBJ2-7
clone_size: NA
d_call: NA
cdr3_aa: CASSSRGGNEQYF
cdr3_nt: TGCGCCAGCAGCTCCAGGGGTGGCAATGAGCAGTACTTC

v_call: TRBV7-2
j_call: TRBJ2-1
clone_size: few
d_call: NA
cdr3_aa: CASSNKGPNYNEQFF
cdr3_nt: TGTGCCAGCAGTAATAAAGGACCTAACTACAATGAGCAGTTCTTC

v_call: TRBV24-1
j_call: TRBJ1-2
clone_size: NA
d_call: TRBD1
cdr3_aa: CATSTGGGGYTF
cdr3_nt: TGTGCCACCAGCACAGGGGGTGGTGGCTACACCTTC

v_call: TRBV5-1
j_call: TRBJ2-5
clone_size: few
d_call: TRBD2
cdr3_aa: CASSLGLTSGRSETQYF
cdr3_nt: TGCGCCAGCAGCTTGGGTCTGACTAGCGGGAGGTCAGAGACCCAGTACTTC

v_call: TRBV3-1
j_call: TRBJ2-7
clone_size: few
d_call: TRBD1
cdr3_aa: CASKGQVLDEQYF
cdr3_nt: TGTGCCTCAAAGGGACAGGTACTTGACGAGCAGTACTTC

v_call: TRBV7-2
j_call: TRBJ2-1
clone_size: NA
d_call: NA
cdr3_aa: CASSLSGSVEQFF
cdr3_nt: TGTGCCAGCAGCTTAAGTGGATCGGTGGAGCAGTTCTTC

v_call: TRBV5-1
j_call: TRBJ1-5
clone_size: once
d_call: NA
cdr3_aa: CASSLGGSNQPRHF
cdr3_nt: TGCGCCAGCAGCTTGGGGGGAAGCAATCAGCCCCGGCATTTT

v_call: TRBV20-1
j_call: TRBJ2-1
clone_size: few
d_call: TRBD2
cdr3_aa: CSARGGLASSYNEQFF
cdr3_nt: TGCAGTGCTAGAGGGGGACTAGCGAGCTCCTACAATGAGCAGTTCTTC

v_call: TRBV7-9
j_call: TRBJ2-7
clone_size: NA
d_call: NA
cdr3_aa: CASSITDSSSTYEQYF
cdr3_nt: TGTGCCAGCAGCATCACCGACTCGTCCTCTACCTACGAGCAGTACTTC

v_call: TRBV3-1
j_call: TRBJ1-2
clone_size: NA
d_call: NA
cdr3_aa: CVSSQDTGNTMGYTF
cdr3_nt: TGTGTCAGCAGCCAAGACACAGGGAATACTATGGGCTACACCTTC

v_call: TRBV2
j_call: TRBJ2-7
clone_size: NA
d_call: TRBD1
cdr3_aa: CASSGGDRAYEQYF
cdr3_nt: TGTGCCAGCAGTGGGGGGGACAGGGCCTACGAGCAGTACTTC

v_call: TRBV10-3
j_call: TRBJ2-3
clone_size: many
d_call: TRBD2
cdr3_aa: CAISALAGGDTDTQYF
cdr3_nt: TGTGCCATCAGTGCTCTGGCGGGAGGAGACACAGATACGCAGTATTTT

v_call: TRBV12-3/TRBV12-4
j_call: TRBJ1-2
clone_size: few
d_call: NA
cdr3_aa: CASSFPAGNGYTF
cdr3_nt: TGTGCCAGCAGTTTCCCTGCGGGGAATGGCTACACCTTC

v_call: TRBV5-1
j_call: TRBJ2-3
clone_size: NA
d_call: NA
cdr3_aa: CASSLKGDTQYF
cdr3_nt: TGCGCCAGCAGCTTGAAAGGAGATACGCAGTATTTT

v_call: TRBV4-1
j_call: TRBJ2-5
clone_size: NA
d_call: NA
cdr3_aa: CASSQIGETQYF
cdr3_nt: TGCGCCAGCAGCCAAATCGGGGAGACCCAGTACTTC

v_call: TRBV7-9
j_call: TRBJ2-3
clone_size: NA
d_call: TRBD2
cdr3_aa: CASSSTAGESDTQYF
cdr3_nt: TGTGCCAGCAGCTCAACAGCGGGAGAATCAGATACGCAGTATTTT

v_call: TRBV28
j_call: TRBJ1-1
clone_size: NA
d_call: NA
cdr3_aa: CASSYPEATEAFF
cdr3_nt: TGTGCCAGCAGTTACCCCGAGGCCACTGAAGCTTTCTTT

v_call: TRBV6-6
j_call: TRBJ2-7
clone_size: NA
d_call: NA
cdr3_aa: CASSKQGVRGSYEQYF
cdr3_nt: TGTGCCAGCAGTAAACAAGGGGTGAGGGGCTCCTACGAGCAGTACTTC

v_call: TRBV5-1
j_call: TRBJ2-5
clone_size: NA
d_call: TRBD1
cdr3_aa: CASSFDRGEETQYF
cdr3_nt: TGCGCCAGCAGCTTTGACAGGGGAGAAGAGACCCAGTACTTC

v_call: TRBV15
j_call: TRBJ1-1
clone_size: NA
d_call: TRBD1
cdr3_aa: CATSRDWGLGTAEAFF
cdr3_nt: TGTGCCACCAGCAGAGATTGGGGCCTGGGGACAGCTGAAGCTTTCTTT

v_call: TRBV5-1
j_call: TRBJ2-5
clone_size: once
d_call: TRBD1
cdr3_aa: CASSLDLGQGRQTQYF
cdr3_nt: TGCGCCAGCAGCTTGGATCTCGGACAGGGGCGGCAGACCCAGTACTTC

v_call: TRBV6-1
j_call: TRBJ2-1
clone_size: NA
d_call: TRBD2
cdr3_aa: CASSGLAGGFLNEQFF
cdr3_nt: TGTGCCAGCAGTGGGTTAGCGGGAGGGTTCCTTAATGAGCAGTTCTTC

v_call: TRBV27
j_call: TRBJ2-7
clone_size: NA
d_call: TRBD2
cdr3_aa: CASSPGTSGKGRQYF
cdr3_nt: TGTGCCAGCAGTCCAGGGACTAGCGGGAAGGGACGGCAGTACTTC

v_call: TRBV7-3
j_call: TRBJ2-1
clone_size: NA
d_call: NA
cdr3_aa: CASSLGWGSYNEQFF
cdr3_nt: TGTGCCAGCAGCTTAGGCTGGGGCTCCTACAATGAGCAGTTCTTC

v_call: TRBV5-5
j_call: TRBJ2-7
clone_size: NA
d_call: TRBD2
cdr3_aa: CASSPGLAGDLYEQYF
cdr3_nt: TGTGCCAGCAGCCCGGGACTAGCGGGAGACCTCTACGAGCAGTACTTC

v_call: TRBV5-1
j_call: TRBJ2-5
clone_size: NA
d_call: NA
cdr3_aa: CASSLGVVRETQYF
cdr3_nt: TGCGCCAGCAGCTTGGGCGTTGTACGGGAGACCCAGTACTTC

v_call: TRBV9
j_call: TRBJ2-3
clone_size: NA
d_call: NA
cdr3_aa: CASSLTPGPDDTQYF
cdr3_nt: TGTGCCAGCAGCCTTACCCCCGGACCCGATGATACGCAGTATTTT

v_call: TRBV24-1
j_call: TRBJ2-3
clone_size: NA
d_call: NA
cdr3_aa: CATSDRDRPTDTQYF
cdr3_nt: TGTGCCACCAGTGACCGAGACCGCCCCACAGATACGCAGTATTTT

v_call: TRBV4-2
j_call: TRBJ2-7
clone_size: NA
d_call: TRBD2
cdr3_aa: CASSRTSGEAYEQYF
cdr3_nt: TGTGCCAGCAGCCGGACTAGCGGGGAAGCCTACGAGCAGTACTTC

v_call: TRBV5-1
j_call: TRBJ2-5
clone_size: NA
d_call: NA
cdr3_aa: CASSLNIETQYF
cdr3_nt: TGCGCCAGCAGCTTGAATATCGAGACCCAGTACTTC

v_call: TRBV7-2
j_call: TRBJ2-3
clone_size: few
d_call: NA
cdr3_aa: CASSFRGAGTDTQYF
cdr3_nt: TGTGCCAGCAGCTTCCGGGGCGCTGGCACAGATACGCAGTATTTT

v_call: TRBV3-1
j_call: TRBJ2-7
clone_size: NA
d_call: NA
cdr3_aa: CASSQDVWGRGSYEQYF
cdr3_nt: TGTGCCAGCAGCCAAGATGTTTGGGGGCGGGGCTCCTACGAGCAGTACTTC

v_call: TRBV7-2
j_call: TRBJ2-3
clone_size: NA
d_call: TRBD1
cdr3_aa: CASSLGQGVSTDTQYF
cdr3_nt: TGTGCCAGCAGCTTAGGACAGGGGGTTAGCACAGATACGCAGTATTTT

v_call: TRBV6-1
j_call: TRBJ1-5
clone_size: NA
d_call: NA
cdr3_aa: CASSEGYSNQPQHF
cdr3_nt: TGTGCCAGCAGTGAGGGGTATAGCAATCAGCCCCAGCATTTT

v_call: TRBV28
j_call: TRBJ2-5
clone_size: NA
d_call: TRBD1
cdr3_aa: CASSSLDRASRETQYF
cdr3_nt: TGTGCCAGCAGTTCCCTCGACAGGGCCAGTCGGGAGACCCAGTACTTC

v_call: TRBV7-2
j_call: TRBJ1-6
clone_size: NA
d_call: TRBD1
cdr3_aa: CASSLVGQGSDSPLHF
cdr3_nt: TGTGCCAGCAGCTTAGTCGGACAGGGGAGTGATTCACCCCTCCACTTT

v_call: TRBV29-1
j_call: TRBJ2-1
clone_size: few
d_call: TRBD2
cdr3_aa: CSVEGLAEAGTYNEQFF
cdr3_nt: TGCAGCGTAGAGGGACTAGCGGAGGCTGGGACCTACAATGAGCAGTTCTTC

v_call: TRBV5-1
j_call: TRBJ2-7
clone_size: few
d_call: TRBD1
cdr3_aa: CASSSTGVYEQYF
cdr3_nt: TGCGCCAGCAGTTCCACAGGGGTATACGAGCAGTACTTC

v_call: TRBV7-9
j_call: TRBJ2-5
clone_size: few
d_call: TRBD2
cdr3_aa: CASVGRGQETQYF
cdr3_nt: TGTGCCAGCGTCGGGAGGGGGCAAGAGACCCAGTACTTC

v_call: TRBV5-1
j_call: TRBJ2-5
clone_size: NA
d_call: TRBD2
cdr3_aa: CASSLAAASGNQETQYF
cdr3_nt: TGCGCCAGCAGCTTGGCCGCGGCTAGCGGTAACCAAGAGACCCAGTACTTC

v_call: TRBV15
j_call: TRBJ1-2
clone_size: NA
d_call: TRBD1
cdr3_aa: CATSRDRQGRAYTF
cdr3_nt: TGTGCCACCAGCAGAGACCGACAGGGTAGAGCCTACACCTTC

v_call: TRBV11-1
j_call: TRBJ2-1
clone_size: NA
d_call: TRBD2
cdr3_aa: CASNRLAENNEQFF
cdr3_nt: TGTGCCAGCAACCGGCTAGCGGAAAACAATGAGCAGTTCTTC

v_call: TRBV5-1
j_call: TRBJ1-4
clone_size: NA
d_call: NA
cdr3_aa: CASSLGITTNEKLFF
cdr3_nt: TGCGCCAGCAGCCTGGGTATAACAACTAATGAAAAACTGTTTTTT

v_call: TRBV7-2
j_call: TRBJ2-3
clone_size: few
d_call: NA
cdr3_aa: CASSLGERDTQYF
cdr3_nt: TGTGCCAGCAGCTTAGGAGAGCGAGATACGCAGTATTTT

v_call: TRBV18
j_call: TRBJ2-7
clone_size: NA
d_call: NA
cdr3_aa: CASSPRPRGDHYEQYF
cdr3_nt: TGTGCCAGCTCACCACGTCCAAGGGGGGACCACTACGAGCAGTACTTC

v_call: TRBV28
j_call: TRBJ2-1
clone_size: NA
d_call: NA
cdr3_aa: CASSQGQVYNEQFF
cdr3_nt: TGTGCCAGCAGTCAGGGGCAGGTCTACAATGAGCAGTTCTTC

v_call: TRBV5-1
j_call: TRBJ2-1
clone_size: once
d_call: TRBD2
cdr3_aa: CASSSGLDQGYNEQFF
cdr3_nt: TGCGCCAGCAGCTCCGGACTAGACCAAGGCTACAATGAGCAGTTCTTC

v_call: TRBV20-1
j_call: TRBJ2-3
clone_size: few
d_call: TRBD2
cdr3_aa: CSASRREGPRSTDTQYF
cdr3_nt: TGCAGTGCTAGTAGGCGGGAGGGCCCTCGGAGCACAGATACGCAGTATTTT

v_call: TRBV20-1
j_call: TRBJ2-3
clone_size: NA
d_call: TRBD2
cdr3_aa: CSAPLSGRNTQYF
cdr3_nt: TGCAGTGCCCCACTTAGCGGGAGAAATACGCAGTATTTT